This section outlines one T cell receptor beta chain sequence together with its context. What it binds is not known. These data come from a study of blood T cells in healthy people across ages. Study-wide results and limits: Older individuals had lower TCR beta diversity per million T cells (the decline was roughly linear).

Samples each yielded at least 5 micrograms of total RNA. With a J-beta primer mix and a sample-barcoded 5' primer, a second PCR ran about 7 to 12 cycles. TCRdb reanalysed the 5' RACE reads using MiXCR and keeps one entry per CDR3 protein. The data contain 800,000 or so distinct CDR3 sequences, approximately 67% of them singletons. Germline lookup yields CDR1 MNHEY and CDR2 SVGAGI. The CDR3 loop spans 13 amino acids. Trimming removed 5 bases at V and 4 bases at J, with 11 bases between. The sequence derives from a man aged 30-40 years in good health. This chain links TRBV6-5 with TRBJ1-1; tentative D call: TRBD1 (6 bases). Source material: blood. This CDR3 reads CASSVTGSTEAFF. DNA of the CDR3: TGTGCCAGCAGTGTCACAGGGAGCACTGAAGCTTTCTTT.